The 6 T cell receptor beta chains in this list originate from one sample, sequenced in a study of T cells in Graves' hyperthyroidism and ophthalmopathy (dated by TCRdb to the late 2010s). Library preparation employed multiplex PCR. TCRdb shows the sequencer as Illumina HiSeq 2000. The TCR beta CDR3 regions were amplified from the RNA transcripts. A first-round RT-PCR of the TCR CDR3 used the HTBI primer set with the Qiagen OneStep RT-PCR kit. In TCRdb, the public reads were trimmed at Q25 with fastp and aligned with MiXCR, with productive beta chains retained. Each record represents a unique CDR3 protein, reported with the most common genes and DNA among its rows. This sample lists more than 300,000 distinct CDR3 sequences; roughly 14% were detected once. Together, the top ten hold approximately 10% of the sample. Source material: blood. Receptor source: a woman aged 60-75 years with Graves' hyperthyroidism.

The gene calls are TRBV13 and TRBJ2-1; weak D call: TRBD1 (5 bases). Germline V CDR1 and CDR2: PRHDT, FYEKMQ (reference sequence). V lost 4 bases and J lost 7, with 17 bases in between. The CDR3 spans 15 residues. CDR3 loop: CASSSTNLGPNEQFF. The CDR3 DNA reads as TGTGCCAGCAGCTCGACCAATTTGGGGCCAAATGAGCAGTTCTTC.

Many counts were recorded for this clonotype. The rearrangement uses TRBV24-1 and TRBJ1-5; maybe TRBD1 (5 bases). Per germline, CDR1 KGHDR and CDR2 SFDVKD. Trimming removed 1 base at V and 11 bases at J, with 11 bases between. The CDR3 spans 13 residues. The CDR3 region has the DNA TGTGCCACCAGTGATTTTCAGGGACCGGCCCAGCATTTT. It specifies CATSDFQGPAQHF.

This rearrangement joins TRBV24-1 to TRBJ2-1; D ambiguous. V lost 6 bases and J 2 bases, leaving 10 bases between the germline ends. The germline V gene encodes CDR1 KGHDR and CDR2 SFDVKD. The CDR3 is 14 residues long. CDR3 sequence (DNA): TGTGCCACCAGTCGGGCAGGTACCTACAATGAGCAGTTCTTC. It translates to CATSRAGTYNEQFF.

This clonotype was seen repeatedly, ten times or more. The CDR3 is CASSLYARTDTQYF. The CDR3 region has the DNA TGCGCCAGCAGCTTGTACGCGCGGACAGATACGCAGTATTTT. The chain carries TRBV5-1 and TRBJ2-3; D is ambiguous. The V gene lost 1 base and the J gene lost 3 bases, with 9 bases spanning the gap. The CDR3 is made up of 14 amino acids. Germline values: CDR1 SGHRS, CDR2 YFSETQ.

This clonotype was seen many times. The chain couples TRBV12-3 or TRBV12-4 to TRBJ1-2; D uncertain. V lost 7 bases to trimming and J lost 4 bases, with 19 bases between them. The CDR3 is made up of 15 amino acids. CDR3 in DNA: TGTGCCAGCACCACCGGAAACAATTTTCGCTATGGCTACACCTTC. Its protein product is CASTTGNNFRYGYTF.

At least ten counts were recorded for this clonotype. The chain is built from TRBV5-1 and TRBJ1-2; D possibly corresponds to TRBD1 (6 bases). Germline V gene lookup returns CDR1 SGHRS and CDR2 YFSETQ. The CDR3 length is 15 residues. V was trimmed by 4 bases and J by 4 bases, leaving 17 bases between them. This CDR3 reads CASSPFPGTSYGYTF. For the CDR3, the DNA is TGCGCCAGCAGCCCTTTTCCCGGGACAAGCTATGGCTACACCTTC.